The entry below describes one T cell receptor beta chain. Antigen unknown. This entry comes from a study of OX40 agonist ivuxolimab in advanced cancers. Study information: Patients received ivuxolimab, an agonistic anti-OX40 (CD134) antibody.

Study-wide results and limits: Dosing at 0.1 to 3.0 mg/kg was accompanied by clonal expansion of CD4+ and CD8+ blood T cells by week 6. Expanded clones were, on average, more numerous in CD8+ T cells than in CD4+.

Some clones are missing from TCRdb's copy, which holds only in-frame ones; the method was immunoSEQ multiplex PCR. Counted here are around 79,000 clones, roughly 85% occurring once; the ten biggest clones make up 0.61%. Sequencing was performed on CD4+ or CD8+ T cells sorted from blood, taken in a trial of the OX40 agonist ivuxolimab. The clonotype comes from an adult with an advanced solid tumor such as melanoma, head and neck, liver or kidney cancer.

CDR3 DNA sequence: TGTGCCAGCAGCCGCGGCTCGGGGAACTACGAGCAGTACTTC. It specifies CASSRGSGNYEQYF. This chain links TRBV11-2 with TRBJ2-7; possible D gene TRBD2, 5 bases. V lost 5 bases, J lost 3 bases, and 14 bases lay in between. The germline V gene has CDR1 SGHAT and CDR2 FQNNGV. The CDR3 consists of 14 residues.